Following are 31 T cell receptor beta chains from one sample sequenced in a study of cytomegalovirus exposure and HLA in healthy donors. Vbeta (60) and Jbeta (13) primers were used in the PCR. Profiled with immunoSEQ multiplex PCR; TCRdb holds only in-frame clones, not every one. The sample lists about 100,000 clones, over 70% seen once, with 6.5% to 8% in the top ten. The specimen sequenced was PBMCs. The receptors stem from a man aged 45 to 65 in good health and CMV-seropositive.

The chain employs TRBV7-9 and TRBJ1-2; 7 bases align to TRBD1. The trim removed 2 bases at V and 2 bases at J, leaving 5 bases unmatched. This CDR3 comprises 15 residues. CDR1 is SEHNR, CDR2 FQNEAQ, per germline (reference sequence). CDR3 sequence: CASSLFQGENYGYTF. The DNA of the CDR3 is TGTGCCAGCAGCTTATTTCAGGGGGAGAACTATGGCTACACCTTC.

In DNA, the CDR3 is TGTGCCAGCAGCCAAGAGGTACTAGCGGGGGATACGCAGTATTTT. This sequence encodes CASSQEVLAGDTQYF. V usage is TRBV4-2 and J usage is TRBJ2-3; TRBD2 matches 10 bases. The CDR3 totals 15 residues. The junction had 3 bases not matched to a gene; V was cut back by 0 bases and J by 6 bases. Germline lookup yields CDR1 LGHNA and CDR2 YNFKEQ.

With respect to this clone: One junction end disagrees with the germline gene, perhaps due to a read error. The rearrangement joins TRBV7-2 to TRBJ1-5; tentative D call: TRBD1 (6 bases). Germline CDR1 is SGHTA and CDR2 is FQGNSA. The CDR3 is 13 residues long. CDR3 region: CASSAQVGQPQNF. CDR3 sequence (DNA): TGTGCCAGCAGCGCCCAGGTTGGACAGCCCCAGAATTTT.

This clone has a single count. This rearrangement joins TRBV18 to TRBJ1-2, with TRBD1 as a possible D gene (5 bases). Trimming stripped 3 bases from V and 4 bases from J, with 15 bases between. Looked up from germline, CDR1 is KGHSH and CDR2 is LQKENI. This CDR3 is 15 amino acids long. The DNA for the CDR3 is TGTGCCAGCTCACCGCAGGGCCTGGTGGGCTATGGCTACACCTTC. Translation gives CASSPQGLVGYGYTF.

The rearrangement links TRBV4-1 to TRBJ1-1, with D possibly being TRBD1 (5 bases). The CDR3 consists of 14 residues. The V gene lost 6 bases and the J gene lost 9 bases, with 20 bases spanning the gap. CDR1 and CDR2 from the germline V gene are MGHRA and YSYEKL. The CDR3 nucleotides read TGCGCCAGCAGGCATGTCGGGGGGGACCGCAAAGCTTTCTTT. Protein: CASRHVGGDRKAFF.

The chain uses TRBV27 and TRBJ1-5; D is uncertain. The CDR3 covers 13 residues. The germline CDR1 and CDR2 sequences are MNHEY and SMNVEV (reference sequence). V shed 8 bases and J shed 0 bases, with 8 bases lying between them. The CDR3 protein is CASRLLSNQPQHF. CDR3 DNA: TGTGCCAGCCGGTTACTTAGCAATCAGCCCCAGCATTTT.

The rearrangement links TRBV6-5 to TRBJ2-1, with D uncertain. Germline CDR1 is MNHEY and CDR2 is SVGAGI. The CDR3 is 14 amino acids. Trimming removed 6 bases from V and 4 bases from J, with 13 bases in between. The CDR3 DNA reads as TGTGCCAGCAGCCCCCCGAGGAAATACAATGAGCAGTTCTTC. Protein: CASSPPRKYNEQFF.

The CDR3 reads CASSLIRVGTNEKLFF. The CDR3 DNA is TGTGCCAGCAGCTTGATCAGGGTTGGGACTAATGAAAAACTGTTTTTT. V is TRBV11-2 and J is TRBJ1-4; D may be TRBD1 (5 bases). The V end lost 3 bases, the J end lost 2 bases, and 13 bases lay between the germline ends. Germline CDR1 is SGHAT and CDR2 is FQNNGV. This CDR3 contains 16 residues. The full variable domain, with the rest looked up from reference TRBV11-2 and TRBJ1-4, is EAGVAQSPRYKIIEKRQSVAFWCNPISGHATLYWYQQILGQGPKLLIQFQNNGVVDDSQLPKDRFSAERLKGVDSTLKIQPAKLEDSAVYLCASSLIRVGTNEKLFFGSGTQLSVL.

J is TRBJ1-2 and V is TRBV4-3; 9 nucleotides match TRBD1. The CDR3 totals 17 residues. CDR1 and CDR2 (germline): LGHNA, YSLEER. With 1 base clipped from V and 1 base from J, the junction kept 7 bases outside the gene matches. CDR3 amino acids: CASSQARDREVNYGYTF. The CDR3 DNA is TGCGCCAGCAGCCAAGCGAGGGACAGGGAAGTTAACTATGGCTACACCTTC.

The chain combines TRBV27 with TRBJ1-5, with 7 bases matching TRBD1. This CDR3 has 15 residues. V lost 0 bases, J lost 7 bases, and 6 bases stayed unmatched. Germline assignment: CDR1 MNHEY and CDR2 SMNVEV (reference sequence). The CDR3, as DNA: TGTGCCAGCAGTTTATCCGGGACAGAAAAACAGCCCCAGCATTTT. Amino acid sequence: CASSLSGTEKQPQHF.

The chain links TRBV5-6 to TRBJ1-2; the D is unclear. The CDR3 covers 12 residues. Germline assignment: CDR1 SGHDT and CDR2 YYEEEE. V was clipped by 1 base and J by 3 bases, with 4 bases between them. The CDR3 sequence: CASSLTDYGYTF. Written as DNA, the CDR3 is TGTGCCAGCAGCTTGACAGACTATGGCTACACCTTC. The full variable domain, completed using reference TRBV5-6 and TRBJ1-2, is DAGVTQSPTHLIKTRGQQVTLRCSPKSGHDTVSWYQQALGQGPQFIFQYYEEEERQRGNFPDRFSGHQFPNYSSELNVNALLLGDSALYLCASSLTDYGYTFGSGTRLTVV.

The chain joins TRBV4-2 to TRBJ2-6; TRBD2 matches 16 bases. J was trimmed by 0 bases and V by 6 bases; bases with no gene match: 2. CDR3 length equals 18 residues. From germline, CDR1 is LGHNA and CDR2 YNFKEQ. The CDR3 DNA is TGTGCCAGCAGGGGACTAGCGGGGGGGCCCTCTGGGGCCAACGTCCTGACTTTC. It encodes CASRGLAGGPSGANVLTF.

V is TRBV4-3 and J is TRBJ2-3; weak D call: TRBD2 (5 bases). The germline CDR1 and CDR2 sequences are LGHNA and YSLEER. The CDR3 extends over 19 amino acids. The V and J ends lost 0 bases and 0 bases respectively, with 19 bases between them. In DNA, the CDR3 is TGCGCCAGCAGCCAAGACGTCCCAAGTAGGAGGACTAGCACAGATACGCAGTATTTT. Protein product: CASSQDVPSRRTSTDTQYF.

The chain joins TRBV4-3 to TRBJ2-2; the D gene is possibly TRBD2 (6 bases). Germline V lookup: CDR1 LGHNA, CDR2 YSLEER. CDR3 length: 14 amino acids. V lost 1 base and J 4 bases, leaving 7 bases between the germline ends. CDR3 in amino acids: CASSQVGGTGELFF. CDR3 bases: TGCGCCAGCAGCCAAGTGGGGGGCACCGGGGAGCTGTTTTTT.

The V and J genes are TRBV5-1 and TRBJ1-3, with a tentative D call TRBD1 (6 bases). The ends were cut back, 4 bases at V and 4 bases at J, with 12 bases in the middle. Germline V gene lookup returns CDR1 SGHRS and CDR2 YFSETQ. CDR3 size: 14 residues. The CDR3 DNA is TGCGCCAGCAGCGCTCCGGGACAAGGAAACACCATATATTTT. This gives the protein CASSAPGQGNTIYF. Supplemented by reference TRBV5-1 and TRBJ1-3, the full variable domain reads KAGVTQTPRYLIKTRGQQVTLSCSPISGHRSVSWYQQTPGQGLQFLFEYFSETQRNKGNFPGRFSGRQFSNSRSEMNVSTLELGDSALYLCASSAPGQGNTIYFGEGSWLTVV.

The V call is TRBV11-2, the J call TRBJ1-1; no firm D call. V dropped 1 base and J dropped 3 bases, with 9 bases sitting between them. CDR1 is SGHAT and CDR2 is FQNNGV in the germline V gene. The CDR3 totals 14 residues. CDR3 sequence reads: CASSLVAVDTEAFF. The CDR3 DNA sequence: TGTGCCAGCAGCTTAGTGGCAGTGGACACTGAAGCTTTCTTT.

V and J are TRBV4-1 and TRBJ1-1; no clear D. V lost 4 bases, J lost 0 bases, and 12 bases lay in between. There are 15 residues in the CDR3. Per germline, CDR1 MGHRA and CDR2 YSYEKL. CDR3 in amino acids: CASSLRTAMNTEAFF. The CDR3 nucleotides read TGCGCCAGCAGCCTGCGGACTGCAATGAACACTGAAGCTTTCTTT.

The V call is TRBV29-1, the J call TRBJ2-5; D is unresolved. Germline V gene lookup returns CDR1 SQVTM and CDR2 ANQGSEA. This CDR3 spans 10 amino acids. Trimming stripped 6 bases from V and 5 bases from J, with 7 bases between. CDR3 nucleotide sequence: TGCAGCGTCGGGTGGGAGACCCAGTACTTC. Translated, it gives CSVGWETQYF.

The chain carries TRBV7-2 and TRBJ1-6, with TRBD1 matching 9 bases. V trimming: 3 bases; J trimming: 8 bases; junction bases outside the gene matches: 5. This CDR3 region has 15 residues. In germline, CDR1 is SGHTA, CDR2 FQGNSA. The CDR3, as DNA: TGTGCCAGCAGCTTCGACAGGGGGATCGATTCACCCCTCCACTTT. It yields the protein CASSFDRGIDSPLHF.

The chain combines TRBV13 with TRBJ1-4; D is undetermined. The V end was cut by 4 bases, the J end by 0 bases, with 9 bases between. This CDR3 spans 15 amino acids. Per germline, CDR1 PRHDT and CDR2 FYEKMQ (reference sequence). In DNA form, the CDR3 reads TGTGCCAGCAGCTCGAGAGATGCAACTAATGAAAAACTGTTTTTT. Translation gives CASSSRDATNEKLFF.

Concerning this clone: The junction and the germline gene differ at one end; a read error may be behind it. The chain has TRBV4-1 and TRBJ1-5; TRBD1 matches at 8 bases. Germline CDR1 is MGHRA and CDR2 is YSYEKL. The CDR3 loop spans 15 amino acids. CDR3 bases: TGCGCCAGCAGCCTCAGGGGGCTCGGCAATCAGCCCCAGAATTTT. This sequence encodes CASSLRGLGNQPQNF.

This clone has only one observation. The chain joins TRBV27 to TRBJ2-2; tentatively, D is TRBD1 (5 bases). The germline V gene encodes CDR1 MNHEY and CDR2 SMNVEV (reference sequence). The CDR3 runs to 14 residues. The V end lost 5 bases, the J end lost 0 bases, and 7 bases lay between the germline ends. The DNA of the CDR3 is TGTGCCAGCAGTCCGGACACGAACACCGGGGAGCTGTTTTTT. It codes for CASSPDTNTGELFF.

The gene calls are TRBV6-1 and TRBJ1-3; 8 bases map to TRBD1. Per the germline V gene, CDR1 is MNHNS and CDR2 is SASEGT. The CDR3 has 14 amino acids. The V and J ends lost 10 bases and 4 bases, in that order; junction bases with no gene match: 9. DNA for the CDR3: TGTGCCACCTGCCAGGGGGCAAGCGGAAACACCATATATTTT. Translating gives CATCQGASGNTIYF.

This rearrangement joins TRBV29-1 to TRBJ2-1; TRBD2 agrees at 9 bases. CDR1 and CDR2 from the germline V gene are SQVTM and ANQGSEA. There are 18 residues in the CDR3. Germline trimming cut 2 bases from V and 0 bases from J; bases unmatched to any gene: 11. Written as DNA, the CDR3 is TGCAGCGTTGAAAAGCCCAGCGGGGGGCTCCGCTCCTACAATGAGCAGTTCTTC. This sequence encodes CSVEKPSGGLRSYNEQFF.

This clone showed up just a few times. The chain carries TRBV2 and TRBJ1-5; 7 nucleotides line up with TRBD1. Germline V gene sequence: CDR1 SNHLY, CDR2 FYNNEI. The CDR3 covers 14 residues. J lost 2 bases, V lost 6 bases, and 4 bases had no gene match. In DNA, the CDR3 is TGTGCCAGCAGACCAGGGACAGGCAATCAGCCCCAGCATTTT. The encoded protein is CASRPGTGNQPQHF.

V and J are TRBV7-2 and TRBJ1-5; possibly TRBD1 for D (5 bases). V was trimmed by 2 bases and J by 2 bases, leaving 10 bases between them. CDR1 is SGHTA and CDR2 is FQGNSA in the germline V gene. The CDR3 runs 15 residues. The CDR3 spells CASSLQGRGNQPQHF. DNA of the CDR3: TGTGCCAGCAGCTTACAGGGCCGTGGCAATCAGCCCCAGCATTTT.

The table lists this clone with a count of one. The junction shows a germline mismatch at one end, possibly a read error. V usage is TRBV7-9 and J usage is TRBJ1-2; D is ambiguous. The germline V gene encodes CDR1 SEHNR and CDR2 FQNEAQ (reference sequence). The CDR3 spans 12 residues. The CDR3, as DNA: TGTTCCAGCAGCTTAGATGGGAGGGGCTACACCTTC. It specifies CSSSLDGRGYTF. Looking up the rest from reference TRBV7-9 and TRBJ1-2 gives the full variable domain: DTGVSQNPRHKITKRGQNVTFRCDPISEHNRLYWYRQTLGQGPEFLTYFQNEAQLEKSRLLSDRFSAERPKGSFSTLEIQRTEQGDSAMYLCSSSLDGRGYTFGSGTRLTVV.

This clone was counted a few times. The rearrangement links TRBV19 to TRBJ2-2, with D unresolved. The CDR3 sequence is 14 residues long. V lost 6 bases, J lost 0 bases, and 8 bases lay in between. Looked up from germline, CDR1 is LNHDA and CDR2 is SQIVND (reference sequence). The CDR3 region has the DNA TGTGCCAGTAGGTCGGGTTCGAACACCGGGGAGCTGTTTTTT. Amino acid sequence: CASRSGSNTGELFF.

This clone appeared once. DNA for the CDR3: TGTGCCAGCAGCCGGGCTAGCGGGGCTAACACCGGGGAGCTGTTTTTT. It is translated as CASSRASGANTGELFF. This chain links TRBV4-2 with TRBJ2-2, with 9 bases lining up with TRBD2. The CDR3 is 16 residues long. Germline CDR1 is LGHNA and CDR2 is YNFKEQ. The V segment lost 4 bases and the J segment 2 bases; nucleotides outside the gene matches: 5.

The chain is built from TRBV7-3 and TRBJ1-1, with D maybe TRBD1 (6 bases). Per germline, CDR1 SGHTA and CDR2 FQGTGA. V dropped 4 bases and J dropped 8 bases, with 14 bases sitting between them. This CDR3 has 13 amino acids. CDR3 DNA sequence: TGTGCCAGCAGCTCGCCGGACGGACAGGAAGCTTTCTTT. It translates to CASSSPDGQEAFF.

The chain uses TRBV28 and TRBJ2-1; TRBD1 agrees at 7 bases. The junction had 11 bases not matched to a gene; V was cut back by 8 bases and J by 1 base. The CDR3 spans 16 residues. Germline CDR1 and CDR2: MDHEN and SYDVKM. This CDR3 is CASYIRRQGSYNEQFF. The CDR3 coding sequence is TGTGCCAGCTACATCCGAAGACAGGGTTCCTACAATGAGCAGTTCTTC.